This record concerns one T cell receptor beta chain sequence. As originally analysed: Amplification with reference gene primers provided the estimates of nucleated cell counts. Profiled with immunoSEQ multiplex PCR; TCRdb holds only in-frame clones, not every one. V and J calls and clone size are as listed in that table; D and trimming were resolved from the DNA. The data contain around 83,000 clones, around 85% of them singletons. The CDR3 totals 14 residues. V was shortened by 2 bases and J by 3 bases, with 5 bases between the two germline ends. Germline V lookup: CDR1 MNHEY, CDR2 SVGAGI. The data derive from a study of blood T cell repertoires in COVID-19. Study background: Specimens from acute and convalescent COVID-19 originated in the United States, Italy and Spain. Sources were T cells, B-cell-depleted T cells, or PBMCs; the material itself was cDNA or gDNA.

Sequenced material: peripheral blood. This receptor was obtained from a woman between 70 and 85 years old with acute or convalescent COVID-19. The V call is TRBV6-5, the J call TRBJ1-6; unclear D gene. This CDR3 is CASSYVIYNSPLHF. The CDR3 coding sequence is TGTGCCAGCAGTTACGTCATCTATAATTCACCCCTCCACTTT.